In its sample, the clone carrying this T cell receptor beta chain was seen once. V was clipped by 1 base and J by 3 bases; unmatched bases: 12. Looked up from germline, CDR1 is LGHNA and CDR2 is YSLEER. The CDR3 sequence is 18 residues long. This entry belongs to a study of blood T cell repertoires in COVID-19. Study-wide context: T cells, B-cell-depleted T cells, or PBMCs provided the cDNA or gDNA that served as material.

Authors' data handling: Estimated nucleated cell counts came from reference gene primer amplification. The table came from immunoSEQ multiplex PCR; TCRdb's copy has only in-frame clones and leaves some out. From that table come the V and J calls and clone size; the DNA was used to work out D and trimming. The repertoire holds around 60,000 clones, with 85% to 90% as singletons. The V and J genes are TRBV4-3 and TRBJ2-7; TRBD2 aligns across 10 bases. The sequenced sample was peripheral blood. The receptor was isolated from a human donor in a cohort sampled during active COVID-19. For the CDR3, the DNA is TGCGCCAGCAGCCAAGCATCTAGCGGGAGCTGGGGTGACTACGAGCAGTACTTC. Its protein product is CASSQASSGSWGDYEQYF.